Presented here are 24 T cell receptor beta chains from one specimen sequenced in a study of control samples from healthy donors and cancer patients (dated by TCRdb to 2020 to 2022). Library method: the immunoSEQ multiplex PCR assay. TCRdb carries this immuneACCESS record with in-frame sequences only. Its versions omit some clonotypes, under half of them owing to an unresolved V gene in the studies checked, with the rest unexplained. For this sample the table gives 65,000 to 80,000 clones, of which 70% to 90% were detected only once. The ten largest clonotypes hold under 2.5% of the sample. The specimen was PBMCs. These receptor sequences come from a woman aged 55 to 70 with head and neck cancer.

The chain links TRBV5-1 to TRBJ1-1, with D possibly being TRBD1 (5 bases). This CDR3 comprises 14 residues. Trimming took 0 bases from V and 3 from J, leaving 9 bases between them. In germline, CDR1 is SGHRS, CDR2 YFSETQ. The CDR3 DNA reads as TGCGCCAGCAGCTTGGAGGGGCCAGACACTGAAGCTTTCTTT. This translates into CASSLEGPDTEAFF.

The chain has TRBV6-6 and TRBJ2-5; no firm D call. V was shortened by 9 bases and J by 4 bases, with 12 bases between the two germline ends. From germline, CDR1 is MNHNY and CDR2 SVGAGI (reference sequence). The CDR3 has 12 amino acids. The CDR3 nucleotides read TGTGCCAGTAACCGAGGTATAGAGACCCAGTACTTC. Translating gives CASNRGIETQYF.

The chain combines TRBV28 with TRBJ2-7, with D perhaps being TRBD1 or TRBD2 (6 bases each). CDR3 length: 13 amino acids. Germline V gives CDR1 MDHEN, CDR2 SYDVKM. V was pared by 9 bases and J by 0 bases, with 12 bases between. DNA for the CDR3: TGTGCCAGTACAGGGACTCACTCCTACGAGCAGTACTTC. As protein: CASTGTHSYEQYF.

V is TRBV6-5 and J is TRBJ1-4; D uncertain. CDR3 length: 14 residues. Trimming took 3 bases from V and 4 from J, leaving 9 bases between them. In germline, CDR1 is MNHEY, CDR2 SVGAGI. CDR3 region: CASSYGLFNEKLFF. The CDR3 nucleotides read TGTGCCAGCAGTTATGGGTTGTTTAATGAAAAACTGTTTTTT.

In this sample, this clone turned up once. The rearrangement links TRBV5-6 to TRBJ2-1, with D possibly matching TRBD2 (6 bases). The V gene's germline CDR1 is SGHDT and CDR2 YYEEEE. With 4 bases removed from V and 1 base from J, the gap between germline ends came to 15 bases. This CDR3 region has 16 residues. The CDR3 sequence is CASSHILAMSYNEQFF. The CDR3 bases are TGTGCCAGCAGCCACATTCTAGCGATGTCCTACAATGAGCAGTTCTTC.

This chain links TRBV4-3 with TRBJ1-6; D gene unclear. The germline V and J ends were trimmed by 1 base and 13 bases, with 11 bases remaining between them. Germline CDR1 reads LGHNA; CDR2 reads YSLEER. The CDR3 covers 13 residues. The CDR3 DNA reads TGCGCCAGCAGCCAAGCTCTTTACTCCCCCCTCCACTTT. Protein sequence: CASSQALYSPLHF.

J is TRBJ2-5 and V is TRBV11-2; D is possibly TRBD2 (5 bases). Germline V gene lookup returns CDR1 SGHAT and CDR2 FQNNGV. Deletions cut 3 bases from V and 3 bases from J, with 8 bases between. The CDR3 totals 13 residues. The CDR3 here is CASSFTGKETQYF. In DNA form, the CDR3 reads TGTGCCAGCAGCTTCACGGGGAAAGAGACCCAGTACTTC.

The rearrangement uses TRBV14 and TRBJ2-3; no firm D call. Between the trimmed V and J ends, which lost 0 bases and 9 bases, there was a span of 4 bases. The CDR3 length is 11 residues. Germline assignment: CDR1 SGHDN and CDR2 FVKESK. Here the CDR3 DNA reads TGTGCCAGCAGCCAAGAACGGACGCAGTATTTT. Amino acid sequence: CASSQERTQYF. The variable domain in full, with the rest retrieved from reference TRBV14 and TRBJ2-3, is EAGVTQFPSHSVIEKGQTVTLRCDPISGHDNLYWYRRVMGKEIKFLLHFVKESKQDESGMPNNRFLAERTGGTYSTLKVQPAELEDSGVYFCASSQERTQYFGPGTRLTVL.

This rearrangement joins TRBV7-2 to TRBJ1-3; D perhaps matches TRBD1 (6 bases). V lost 1 base to trimming and J lost 2 bases, with 9 bases between them. Germline CDR1 is SGHTA and CDR2 is FQGNSA. There are 15 residues in the CDR3. The CDR3 region is CASSLVPGAGNTIYF. CDR3 coding DNA: TGTGCCAGCAGCTTAGTACCAGGGGCTGGAAACACCATATATTTT.

The chain couples TRBV7-9 to TRBJ2-3; D is unresolved. Germline V gene lookup returns CDR1 SEHNR and CDR2 FQNEAQ (reference sequence). With 2 bases removed from V and 0 bases from J, the gap between germline ends came to 9 bases. This CDR3 comprises 15 residues. In DNA form, the CDR3 reads TGTGCCAGCAGCTTATTGGTAGGGAGCACAGATACGCAGTATTTT. This gives the protein CASSLLVGSTDTQYF. The variable domain in full, completed from reference TRBV7-9 and TRBJ2-3, reads DTGVSQNPRHKITKRGQNVTFRCDPISEHNRLYWYRQTLGQGPEFLTYFQNEAQLEKSRLLSDRFSAERPKGSFSTLEIQRTEQGDSAMYLCASSLLVGSTDTQYFGPGTRLTVL.

The chain joins TRBV12-3 or TRBV12-4 to TRBJ2-7, with D unresolved. Deletions cut 8 bases from V and 4 bases from J, with 6 bases between. The CDR3 is made up of 10 amino acids. Here the CDR3 DNA reads TGTGCCAGCCCCCCTTACGAGCAGTACTTC. Its translation is CASPPYEQYF.

This sequence joins TRBV7-6 and TRBJ2-1; tentatively, D is TRBD2 (6 bases). Trimming pared 5 bases from V and 1 base from J, leaving 15 bases between. The CDR3 covers 16 residues. Germline lookup yields CDR1 SGHVS and CDR2 FNYEAQ. The CDR3 protein is CASSPQPSVSYNEQFF. CDR3 bases: TGTGCCAGCAGCCCACAACCTAGCGTTTCCTACAATGAGCAGTTCTTC.

This chain joins TRBV6-2 or TRBV6-3 and TRBJ2-4; D not resolved. With 4 bases removed from V and 0 bases from J, the gap between germline ends came to 25 bases. Germline V CDR1 and CDR2: MNHEY, SVGEGT. This CDR3 region has 20 residues. The chain's CDR3 is CASSFNVLDATTAAKNIQYF. In DNA, the CDR3 is TGTGCCAGCAGTTTCAACGTCCTAGATGCAACAACTGCAGCCAAAAACATTCAGTACTTC.

The gene calls are TRBV29-1 and TRBJ2-3, with 9 nucleotides matching TRBD1. Germline V gene data show CDR1 as SQVTM and CDR2 as ANQGSEA. V shed 1 base, J shed 4 bases, and the junction held 9 bases outside the gene matches. This CDR3 has 16 amino acids. The CDR3, as DNA: TGCAGCGTTGAAGCCCCAAGGGACAGGGCCGCAGATACGCAGTATTTT. Its protein product is CSVEAPRDRAADTQYF.

This clone was recorded only once. The chain has TRBV12-3 or TRBV12-4 and TRBJ1-4; TRBD1 is a possible D gene (5 bases). This CDR3 contains 13 residues. The V end was cut by 8 bases, the J end by 0 bases, with 7 bases between. The CDR3, as DNA: TGTGCCAGCGGAGGGGCAACTAATGAAAAACTGTTTTTT. Translating gives CASGGATNEKLFF.

The chain carries TRBV18 and TRBJ1-1; D call uncertain. The CDR3 covers 13 residues. V lost 2 bases and J 5 bases, leaving 9 bases between the germline ends. From germline, CDR1 is KGHSH and CDR2 LQKENI. The CDR3: CASSPAGFTEAFF. CDR3 nucleotides: TGTGCCAGCTCACCAGCGGGCTTTACTGAAGCTTTCTTT.

The chain recombines TRBV27 with TRBJ2-5, with 8 bases that match TRBD1. The CDR3 loop spans 15 amino acids. V shed 4 bases, J shed 4 bases, and the junction held 8 bases outside the gene matches. The germline gives CDR1 MNHEY, CDR2 SMNVEV (reference sequence). The DNA for the CDR3 is TGTGCCAGCAGTTCCAGGACAGGGATCATAGAGACCCAGTACTTC. Its protein product is CASSSRTGIIETQYF.

This sequence joins TRBV10-3 and TRBJ2-1; D unclear. CDR3 length: 15 residues. CDR1 ENHRY and CDR2 SYGVKD come from the germline V gene. Trimming stripped 3 bases from V and 0 bases from J, with 9 bases between. This CDR3 reads CAISDVINSYNEQFF. CDR3 DNA sequence: TGTGCCATCAGTGACGTTATAAACTCCTACAATGAGCAGTTCTTC.

V gene TRBV5-4 combines with J gene TRBJ2-7; D unresolved. The CDR3 totals 13 residues. The V gene lost 4 bases and the J gene lost 3 bases, with 11 bases spanning the gap. The germline V gene encodes CDR1 SGHNT and CDR2 YYREEE (reference sequence). The CDR3 sequence: CASSQALFYEQYF. The CDR3 bases are TGTGCCAGCAGCCAGGCACTATTCTACGAGCAGTACTTC.

This chain joins TRBV2 and TRBJ2-5; possibly TRBD1 for D (7 bases). The length of the CDR3 is 15 residues. The germline V gene encodes CDR1 SNHLY and CDR2 FYNNEI. Trimming cost V 0 bases and J 7 bases, with 15 bases left between them. Written as DNA, the CDR3 is TGTGCCAGCAGTGAAGCTTCAGGGGGGCGCGGGACCCAGTACTTC. This codes for CASSEASGGRGTQYF. Full variable domain (outside the CDR3, taken from reference TRBV2 and TRBJ2-5): EPEVTQTPSHQVTQMGQEVILRCVPISNHLYFYWYRQILGQKVEFLVSFYNNEISEKSEIFDDQFSVERPDGSNFTLKIRSTKLEDSAMYFCASSEASGGRGTQYFGPGTRLLVL.

The rearrangement joins TRBV14 to TRBJ1-1; 8 bases line up with TRBD1. V was clipped by 4 bases and J by 9 bases; unmatched bases: 7. The CDR3 runs 13 residues. Germline V CDR1 and CDR2: SGHDN, FVKESK. The CDR3 here is CASSRVTGAQAFF. As DNA, the CDR3 is TGTGCCAGCAGCCGAGTGACAGGGGCCCAAGCTTTCTTT. The full variable domain, in which reference TRBV14 and TRBJ1-1 provide the parts outside the CDR3, is EAGVTQFPSHSVIEKGQTVTLRCDPISGHDNLYWYRRVMGKEIKFLLHFVKESKQDESGMPNNRFLAERTGGTYSTLKVQPAELEDSGVYFCASSRVTGAQAFFGQGTRLTVV.

In DNA, the CDR3 is TGTGCCAGCATGAGTTCCTCTTCTGGAAACACCATATATTTT. Its protein is CASMSSSSGNTIYF. The V and J genes are TRBV2 and TRBJ1-3; no definite D call. Looked up from germline, CDR1 is SNHLY and CDR2 is FYNNEI. Trimming pared 7 bases from V and 1 base from J, leaving 11 bases between. CDR3 length: 14 amino acids.

This rearrangement joins TRBV28 to TRBJ2-2; D not resolved. Trimming pared 6 bases from V and 6 bases from J, leaving 17 bases between. The V gene's germline CDR1 is MDHEN and CDR2 SYDVKM. CDR3 length: 15 residues. CDR3 in DNA: TGTGCCAGCAGCCCCCCCGGTAGCCCGGCCGGGGAGCTGTTTTTT. Protein sequence: CASSPPGSPAGELFF.

A single count supports this clone. The chain couples TRBV18 to TRBJ2-2; either TRBD1 or TRBD2 may supply D (6 bases each). The CDR3 extends over 16 amino acids. The V gene's germline CDR1 is KGHSH and CDR2 LQKENI. Trimming took off 3 bases at V and 5 bases at J, with 16 bases between the two ends. CDR3 loop: CASSPLDRGGTGELFF. CDR3 in DNA: TGTGCCAGCTCACCGCTCGACCGAGGGGGGACCGGGGAGCTGTTTTTT.